This TCR beta chain was captured by sequencing in a study of tumor and adjacent non-tumor tissue in lung cancer. The template was RNA from unsorted bulk tissue. The library came from three nested PCR rounds adapted from ARM-PCR protocols. TCRdb independently ran MiXCR on the multiplex PCR reads; one entry per CDR3 protein. The sample contains around 210,000 distinct CDR3 sequences, about 76% of which appear only once. As to this clonotype: The antigen is unknown.

J was trimmed by 3 bases and V by 3 bases; bases with no gene match: 5. Germline CDR1 SGHVS, CDR2 FNYEAQ. The CDR3 spans 15 residues. General study findings and limits: Tumor TCR diversity, when higher, was linked to shorter survival.

The chain has TRBV7-6 and TRBJ2-3; the match to TRBD2 covers 8 bases. This sequence originates from a man aged 55 to 70 with non-small cell lung cancer. Sequences were obtained from lung tumor tissue. The CDR3 bases are TGTGCCAGCAGCTTCTCAGCGGGAGTAACAGATACGCAGTATTTT. Amino acid sequence: CASSFSAGVTDTQYF.